These 23 T cell receptor beta chains originate from one sample sequenced in a study of cytomegalovirus exposure and HLA in healthy donors (dated by TCRdb to 2015 to 2018). Libraries were built with the immunoSEQ multiplex PCR assay. A mixture of 60 forward primers for TCR Vbeta segments and 13 reverse primers for TCR Jbeta segments was used in the multiplex PCR. The table was pulled from immuneACCESS by TCRdb, which kept in-frame rearrangements only. Such tables lose some clones; where checked, under half of the loss comes from unresolved V genes, and the rest has no known cause. This sample gives approximately 100,000 clones in total; 70% to 80% of them show up just once. The top ten constitute more than 2% of the sample. The material sequenced was PBMCs. The receptor set was obtained from a man between 50 and 59 years old in good health and CMV-seropositive.

V gene TRBV28 combines with J gene TRBJ2-1; TRBD1 agrees at 9 bases. V was clipped by 7 bases and J by 7 bases; unmatched bases: 11. The CDR3 length is 15 residues. Germline-derived CDR1 and CDR2 are MDHEN and SYDVKM. CDR3: CASTTGQGMMNEQFF. DNA of the CDR3: TGTGCCAGCACAACCGGACAGGGGATGATGAATGAGCAGTTCTTC.

This clone was counted only a few times. The V and J genes are TRBV5-1 and TRBJ2-7; TRBD1 aligns across 8 bases. V lost 7 bases, J lost 0 bases, and 6 bases stayed unmatched. Germline-derived CDR1 and CDR2 are SGHRS and YFSETQ. The length of the CDR3 is 14 residues. CDR3 sequence reads: CASGATGGSYEQYF. CDR3 bases: TGCGCCAGCGGCGCCACAGGGGGCTCCTACGAGCAGTACTTC.

The chain couples TRBV9 to TRBJ1-4, with 7 bases identical to TRBD1. CDR1 is SGDLS, CDR2 YYNGEE, per germline. The CDR3 extends over 17 amino acids. V was pared by 3 bases and J by 0 bases, with 8 bases of the junction left unmatched. As DNA, the CDR3 is TGTGCCAGCAGCGCCCCACAGGGGCCGGCAACTAATGAAAAACTGTTTTTT. Its translation: CASSAPQGPATNEKLFF.

The chain couples TRBV7-2 to TRBJ1-1; no clear D gene. V lost 3 bases, J lost 5 bases, and 10 bases lay in between. CDR1 and CDR2 from the germline V gene are SGHTA and FQGNSA. CDR3 size: 13 residues. DNA for the CDR3: TGTGCCAGCAGCTTGGATTGGGAGACTGAAGCTTTCTTT. Translating gives CASSLDWETEAFF.

V gene TRBV6-5 combines with J gene TRBJ1-1; D gene unclear. Germline CDR1 reads MNHEY; CDR2 reads SVGAGI. CDR3 length: 13 residues. The V end was cut by 8 bases, the J end by 4 bases, with 14 bases between. Written as DNA, the CDR3 is TGTGCCAGCTCTAAGTCCCAGGTCACTGAAGCTTTCTTT. Protein product: CASSKSQVTEAFF.

V and J are TRBV4-1 and TRBJ2-3; 9 bases are shared with TRBD1. The germline gives CDR1 MGHRA, CDR2 YSYEKL. Trimming removed 4 bases from V and 4 bases from J; junction bases left unmatched: 0. The CDR3 is made up of 13 amino acids. This CDR3 is CASSRDRADTQYF. The CDR3 DNA reads TGCGCCAGCAGCCGGGACAGGGCAGATACGCAGTATTTT.

The V and J genes are TRBV5-4 and TRBJ2-7, with a possible D match to TRBD2 (7 bases). CDR1 and CDR2 (germline): SGHNT, YYREEE (reference sequence). This CDR3 region has 14 residues. The V gene lost 2 bases and the J gene lost 2 bases, with 11 bases spanning the gap. CDR3 sequence reads: CASSFGGGPYEQYF. CDR3 coding DNA: TGTGCCAGCAGCTTTGGGGGGGGGCCCTACGAGCAGTACTTC. Filled out from reference TRBV5-4 and TRBJ2-7, the complete variable domain reads ETGVTQSPTHLIKTRGQQVTLRCSSQSGHNTVSWYQQALGQGPQFIFQYYREEENGRGNFPPRFSGLQFPNYSSELNVNALELDDSALYLCASSFGGGPYEQYFGPGTRLTVT.

J is TRBJ1-2 and V is TRBV20-1; no firm D call. With 8 bases removed from V and 4 bases from J, the gap between germline ends came to 8 bases. The germline V gene encodes CDR1 DFQATT and CDR2 SNEGSKA (reference sequence). The CDR3 runs 10 residues. Here the CDR3 DNA reads TGCAGTCCCAACGGCTATGGCTACACCTTC. Translating it yields CSPNGYGYTF.

The CDR3 spells CASSIDLREQFF. The CDR3 coding sequence is TGTGCCAGTAGTATAGATCTGAGGGAGCAGTTCTTC. The chain uses TRBV19 and TRBJ2-1, with D hard to call. The CDR3 covers 12 residues. Per germline, CDR1 LNHDA and CDR2 SQIVND (reference sequence). The ends were cut back, 0 bases at V and 10 bases at J, with 7 bases in the middle. The full variable domain, completed using reference TRBV19 and TRBJ2-1, is DGGITQSPKYLFRKEGQNVTLSCEQNLNHDAMYWYRQDPGQGLRLIYYSQIVNDFQKGDIAEGYSVSREKKESFPLTVTSAQKNPTAFYLCASSIDLREQFFGPGTRLTVL.

This chain joins TRBV14 and TRBJ2-3, with a tentative D call TRBD1 (6 bases). Trimming removed 4 bases at V and 3 bases at J, with 8 bases between. This CDR3 spans 13 amino acids. Per germline, CDR1 SGHDN and CDR2 FVKESK. This chain's CDR3 is CASSPQGTDTQYF. The CDR3 nucleotides are TGTGCCAGCAGCCCTCAGGGGACAGATACGCAGTATTTT. Full variable domain (outside the CDR3, taken from reference TRBV14 and TRBJ2-3): EAGVTQFPSHSVIEKGQTVTLRCDPISGHDNLYWYRRVMGKEIKFLLHFVKESKQDESGMPNNRFLAERTGGTYSTLKVQPAELEDSGVYFCASSPQGTDTQYFGPGTRLTVL.

The chain couples TRBV30 to TRBJ1-1; 8 bases are shared with TRBD1. After removal of 4 bases from V and 4 bases from J, the junction contained 11 bases not matched to a gene. This CDR3 contains 15 residues. CDR1 and CDR2 (germline): GTSNPN, SVGIG (reference sequence). CDR3 nucleotides: TGTGCCTGGACGGCAGGGGGCGCGTCGAGCACTGAAGCTTTCTTT. Encoded protein: CAWTAGGASSTEAFF. Full variable domain (outside the CDR3, taken from reference TRBV30 and TRBJ1-1): SQTIHQWPATLVQPVGSPLSLECTVEGTSNPNLYWYRQAAGRGLQLLFYSVGIGQISSEVPQNLSASRPQDRQFILSSKKLLLSDSGFYLCAWTAGGASSTEAFFGQGTRLTVV.

With respect to this clone: The same CDR3 arises from other DNA sequences in this sample as well. CDR3 sequence: CASSLGNRDGTEAFF. CDR3 in DNA: TGCGCCAGCAGCTTGGGAAACAGGGATGGCACTGAAGCTTTCTTT. The chain joins TRBV5-1 to TRBJ1-1, with a weak D call TRBD1 (6 bases). Trimming took 0 bases from V and 4 from J, leaving 13 bases between them. The germline V gene encodes CDR1 SGHRS and CDR2 YFSETQ. The CDR3 has 15 amino acids.

The gene calls are TRBV28 and TRBJ2-3; 7 nucleotides line up with TRBD1. Losses at the gene ends were 8 bases for V and 6 bases for J; bases not matched to a gene: 11. The CDR3 has 14 amino acids. Germline V gene sequence: CDR1 MDHEN, CDR2 SYDVKM. CDR3 sequence: CASGDSQTRDTQYF. Written as DNA, the CDR3 is TGTGCCAGCGGGGACAGCCAAACAAGGGATACGCAGTATTTT.

The chain carries TRBV7-2 and TRBJ1-4; 9 nucleotides line up with TRBD1. CDR1 and CDR2 from the germline V gene are SGHTA and FQGNSA. This CDR3 is built from 15 residues. After removal of 5 bases from V and 6 bases from J, the junction contained 7 bases not matched to a gene. The CDR3 protein is CASSPQGAHHEKLFF. The CDR3 region has the DNA TGTGCCAGCAGCCCACAGGGGGCGCATCATGAAAAACTGTTTTTT.

This chain uses TRBV7-3 with TRBJ2-5, with 14 bases that match TRBD2. In germline, CDR1 is SGHTA, CDR2 FQGTGA. The length of the CDR3 is 16 residues. After removal of 5 bases from V and 1 base from J, the junction contained 3 bases not matched to a gene. The CDR3 region has the DNA TGTGCCAGCAGCCCGGGACTAGCGGGGGCCCAAGAGACCCAGTACTTC. This encodes CASSPGLAGAQETQYF.

Only a few counts were recorded for this clone. J is TRBJ2-3 and V is TRBV2; 7 bases fit TRBD1. Germline CDR1 reads SNHLY; CDR2 reads FYNNEI. V lost 7 bases and J lost 2; bases outside the gene matches: 12. The CDR3 sequence is 16 residues long. The CDR3 coding sequence is TGTGCCAGCACCTCTCCCTTAGGGACAGCCACAGATACGCAGTATTTT. This translates into CASTSPLGTATDTQYF. The whole variable domain, filled in from reference TRBV2 and TRBJ2-3, reads EPEVTQTPSHQVTQMGQEVILRCVPISNHLYFYWYRQILGQKVEFLVSFYNNEISEKSEIFDDQFSVERPDGSNFTLKIRSTKLEDSAMYFCASTSPLGTATDTQYFGPGTRLTVL.

The chain joins TRBV27 to TRBJ1-6, with 9 bases that match TRBD1. Looked up from germline, CDR1 is MNHEY and CDR2 is SMNVEV (reference sequence). Trimming removed 4 bases from V and 9 bases from J; junction bases left unmatched: 4. The CDR3 spans 14 residues. The CDR3 region has the DNA TGTGCCAGCAGTTGGGGACAGGGAAGTTCACCCCTCCACTTT. This codes for CASSWGQGSSPLHF.

The chain carries TRBV12-5 and TRBJ2-5; D remains unclear. The closer fit of TRBJ2-7 to the DNA end suggests the J call may be wrong. In germline, CDR1 is LGHNT, CDR2 FRNRAP. This CDR3 is 13 amino acids long. The CDR3 nucleotides read TGTGCTAGTGGTCCCCCCCTGCGCTACGAGCAGTACTTC. Protein product: CASGPPLRYEQYF.

This clone was seen only a few times. The V and J genes are TRBV6-1 and TRBJ1-4; 8 bases align to TRBD1. V trimming: 8 bases; J trimming: 5 bases; junction bases outside the gene matches: 4. The CDR3 has 13 residues. Per the germline V gene, CDR1 is MNHNS and CDR2 is SASEGT. CDR3 sequence (DNA): TGTGCCAGCGGGGACAGGCTGAATGAAAAACTGTTTTTT. It codes for CASGDRLNEKLFF.

The chain has TRBV30 and TRBJ2-1; 9 bases agree with TRBD2. After removal of 2 bases from V and 4 bases from J, the junction contained 6 bases not matched to a gene. The CDR3 sequence is 15 residues long. Germline values: CDR1 GTSNPN, CDR2 SVGIG (reference sequence). CDR3 nucleotides: TGTGCCTGGAGTTTGGGGCTAGCGGGATACAATGAGCAGTTCTTC. Translation: CAWSLGLAGYNEQFF.

The rearrangement uses TRBV7-3 and TRBJ2-2; D remains ambiguous. Germline V gene lookup returns CDR1 SGHTA and CDR2 FQGTGA. The V and J ends lost 6 bases and 4 bases respectively, with 9 bases between them. This CDR3 is 13 amino acids long. The CDR3 is CASSNPSTGELFF. CDR3 DNA sequence: TGTGCCAGCAGTAACCCCAGCACCGGGGAGCTGTTTTTT.

The genes are TRBV2 and TRBJ2-3; 7 nucleotides match TRBD2. Germline V CDR1 and CDR2: SNHLY, FYNNEI. The CDR3 runs 12 residues. With V trimmed by 8 bases and J by 1 base, 0 bases remained unmatched. This CDR3 reads CASAGGTDTQYF. CDR3 sequence (DNA): TGTGCCAGCGCGGGGGGCACAGATACGCAGTATTTT.

This clone was counted between two and nine times. The CDR3 DNA sequence: TGTGCCAGCAGTTTAGGTCCCCGGGACAGGGGCACATACAATGAGCAGTTCTTC. Its protein product is CASSLGPRDRGTYNEQFF. This rearrangement joins TRBV28 to TRBJ2-1; 10 bases match TRBD1. From germline, CDR1 is MDHEN and CDR2 SYDVKM. V shed 2 bases and J 4 bases; nucleotides not matched to a gene: 11. The CDR3 covers 18 residues. Looking up the rest from reference TRBV28 and TRBJ2-1 gives the full variable domain: DVKVTQSSRYLVKRTGEKVFLECVQDMDHENMFWYRQDPGLGLRLIYFSYDVKMKEKGDIPEGYSVSREKKERFSLILESASTNQTSMYLCASSLGPRDRGTYNEQFFGPGTRLTVL.